This T cell receptor beta chain is drawn from a study of PD-L1 blockade in urothelial cancer. Study-level background: Atezolizumab therapy began for patients in the mid-2010s, dosed at 1,200 mg intravenously every 3 weeks. About 85% of the 29 patients were men with bladder-origin urothelial cancer. Study-level results: Patients with below-median pretreatment blood clonality survived longer.

Sequenced by immunoSEQ multiplex PCR; TCRdb stores in-frame clones only, minus some. The sample lists roughly 45,000 clones, around 80% seen once, with just over 8.5% in the top ten. Time point given: peripheral blood 6 weeks after treatment start. Between 1 and 8 samples, pretreatment and on-treatment, were given by each patient. CDR3 length: 16 residues. Germline assignment: CDR1 KGHSH and CDR2 LQKENI. The ends lost 3 bases at V and 3 bases at J; junction bases unmatched: 5. Note on this clone: The antigen is undetermined.

The clonotype comes from a man between 65 and 79 years old with urothelial cancer. This chain connects TRBV18 to TRBJ2-2; 9 nucleotides line up with TRBD1. Specimen: PBMCs, collected around atezolizumab (anti-PD-L1) treatment. CDR3 nucleotides: TGTGCCAGCTCACCGGGACAGGGCGGATACACCGGGGAGCTGTTTTTT. Translating gives CASSPGQGGYTGELFF.